Sequencing of this T cell receptor (beta chain) was carried out in a study of blood T cell repertoires in COVID-19. The method was immunoSEQ multiplex PCR; TCRdb's version includes in-frame clones alone and lacks a portion of them. The table records about 250,000 clones, around 85% of them present only once. Study members were between about 18 and 100 years old and lived in roughly 24 US regions. Germline CDR1 reads SGHNT; CDR2 reads YYREEE (reference sequence). The V end was cut by 0 bases, the J end by 4 bases, with 13 bases between. The CDR3 consists of 15 residues. Material for sequencing was PBMCs or T cells enriched from blood (not recorded which). This clonotype was sampled from a woman aged 50 to 65 with acute COVID-19. The chain couples TRBV5-4 to TRBJ1-1, with D possibly matching TRBD1 (6 bases). In nucleotides, the CDR3 is TGTGCCAGCAGCTTGGACAGGGCTGGGAGCACTGAAGCTTTCTTT. Amino acid sequence: CASSLDRAGSTEAFF.